Following are 17 T cell receptor beta chains from one sample sequenced in a study of CD8 T cells in ankylosing spondylitis. TCRdb recomputed calls from the 5' RACE reads with MiXCR, one row per CDR3 protein. In the table there are around 35,000 distinct CDR3 sequences, approximately 11% of which are singletons. Source material: synovial fluid, either unsorted or a sorted T cell fraction (not recorded which). All receptors come from a male donor with ankylosing spondylitis.

This clonotype was recorded many times. The chain is built from TRBV20-1 and TRBJ2-3; possibly TRBD1 for D (6 bases). There are 13 residues in the CDR3. Trimming shortened V by 2 bases and J by 4 bases, and 10 bases separated the two germline ends. Looked up from germline, CDR1 is DFQATT and CDR2 is SNEGSKA (reference sequence). The CDR3 is CSARQQGSDTQYF. CDR3 nucleotides: TGCAGTGCTAGACAGCAGGGGTCAGATACGCAGTATTTT.

This clonotype has at least ten counts. The chain combines TRBV5-1 with TRBJ2-3, with 13 bases aligning to TRBD2. The V gene's germline CDR1 is SGHRS and CDR2 YFSETQ. The CDR3 is 17 residues long. Trimming took 3 bases from V and 4 from J; bases not matched to a gene: 8. CDR3 DNA sequence: TGCGCCAGCAGCTGGGGACTAGCGGGACTGGTCGCAGATACGCAGTATTTT. Translation: CASSWGLAGLVADTQYF. Variable domain in full (rest from reference TRBV5-1 and TRBJ2-3): KAGVTQTPRYLIKTRGQQVTLSCSPISGHRSVSWYQQTPGQGLQFLFEYFSETQRNKGNFPGRFSGRQFSNSRSEMNVSTLELGDSALYLCASSWGLAGLVADTQYFGPGTRLTVL.

In its sample, this clonotype was seen a few times. The rearrangement links TRBV7-2 to TRBJ2-5; the D call may be TRBD1 or TRBD2 (5 bases each). V lost 1 base, J lost 4 bases, and 7 bases lay in between. The length of the CDR3 is 13 residues. In germline, CDR1 is SGHTA, CDR2 FQGNSA. CDR3 amino acids: CASSLVGGETQYF. As DNA, the CDR3 is TGTGCCAGCAGCTTAGTTGGGGGAGAGACCCAGTACTTC.

This sequence joins TRBV7-2 and TRBJ2-1; 8 bases fit TRBD2. CDR1 and CDR2 (germline): SGHTA, FQGNSA. V lost 1 base and J lost 6; bases outside the gene matches: 5. The CDR3 is made up of 15 amino acids. The CDR3 here is CASSLDGRAGNEQFF. CDR3 in DNA: TGTGCCAGCAGCTTAGACGGGAGGGCAGGCAATGAGCAGTTCTTC.

This clonotype occurred a few times. This chain links TRBV28 with TRBJ1-1; D ambiguous. Germline V gives CDR1 MDHEN, CDR2 SYDVKM. CDR3 length: 15 residues. Trimming removed 5 bases at V and 1 base at J, with 14 bases between. CDR3 DNA sequence: TGTGCCAGCAGTCCAACGACCACAGCGAACACTGAAGCTTTCTTT. This codes for CASSPTTTANTEAFF.

This clonotype was counted only a few times. The rearrangement links TRBV7-2 to TRBJ1-2; 7 positions match TRBD1. Germline CDR1 and CDR2: SGHTA and FQGNSA. The CDR3 has 17 amino acids. After removal of 1 base from V and 0 bases from J, the junction contained 8 bases not matched to a gene. CDR3 in amino acids: CASSLGGTDGANYGYTF. The CDR3 bases are TGTGCCAGCAGCTTAGGGGGGACAGATGGAGCTAACTATGGCTACACCTTC. Filled out from reference TRBV7-2 and TRBJ1-2, the complete variable domain reads GAGVSQSPSNKVTEKGKDVELRCDPISGHTALYWYRQSLGQGLEFLIYFQGNSAPDKSGLPSDRFSAERTGGSVSTLTIQRTQQEDSAVYLCASSLGGTDGANYGYTFGSGTRLTVV.

V usage is TRBV7-3 and J usage is TRBJ2-7; TRBD1 matches 8 bases. V lost 5 bases and J lost 2; bases outside the gene matches: 5. The germline CDR1 and CDR2 sequences are SGHTA and FQGTGA. The CDR3 spans 14 residues. The CDR3 sequence is CASSPAGGPYEQYF. The CDR3 DNA follows: TGTGCCAGCAGCCCCGCAGGGGGCCCCTACGAGCAGTACTTC.

The chain has TRBV5-6 and TRBJ1-2; D call uncertain. V was clipped by 4 bases and J by 8 bases, with 18 bases between them. The germline gives CDR1 SGHDT, CDR2 YYEEEE. The CDR3 totals 14 residues. DNA for the CDR3: TGTGCCAGCAGCCCGGACGGTGGTGGTCGCGGCTACACCTTC. Translated, it gives CASSPDGGGRGYTF.

V and J are TRBV15 and TRBJ2-1, with 9 bases that match TRBD2. The length of the CDR3 is 18 residues. J gave up 6 bases and V 1 base, and 13 bases lay outside the gene matches. Per the germline V gene, CDR1 is LNHNV and CDR2 is YYDKDF (reference sequence). The CDR3 protein is CATSRAAPIAGVGNEQFF. The CDR3 DNA follows: TGTGCCACCAGCAGAGCGGCCCCTATAGCGGGAGTGGGCAATGAGCAGTTCTTC.

The chain carries TRBV20-1 and TRBJ2-7, with 11 bases matching TRBD1. CDR3 length: 13 residues. With V trimmed by 7 bases and J by 7 bases, 9 bases remained unmatched. The germline V gene has CDR1 DFQATT and CDR2 SNEGSKA (reference sequence). In DNA form, the CDR3 reads TGCAGTGTTGCTGGACAGGGGGCAGGGGAGCAGTACTTC. Translating it yields CSVAGQGAGEQYF.

The chain carries TRBV28 and TRBJ1-1, with a possible D match to TRBD1 (5 bases). Germline CDR1 is MDHEN and CDR2 is SYDVKM. The V end lost 3 bases, the J end lost 3 bases, and 11 bases lay between the germline ends. The CDR3 runs 14 residues. The CDR3 protein is CASSLFGDYTEAFF. The CDR3, as DNA: TGTGCCAGCAGTTTGTTCGGGGACTACACTGAAGCTTTCTTT.

This clonotype was seen ten or more times. The rearrangement uses TRBV2 and TRBJ1-5; D call uncertain. CDR1 is SNHLY, CDR2 FYNNEI, per germline. Trimming stripped 4 bases from V and 4 bases from J, with 8 bases between. The CDR3 runs 13 residues. CDR3 DNA sequence: TGTGCCAGCAGTGTTTACGAAAATCAGCCCCAGCATTTT. Translated: CASSVYENQPQHF.

This clonotype has ten or more counts. This chain connects TRBV6-1 to TRBJ2-5; D possibly matches TRBD1 or TRBD2 (5 bases each). The CDR3 sequence is 15 residues long. V was clipped by 5 bases and J by 7 bases, with 20 bases between them. Germline loops: CDR1 MNHNS, CDR2 SASEGT. Here the CDR3 reads CASSKSTGTGGTQYF. Here the CDR3 DNA reads TGTGCCAGCAGTAAAAGTACTGGGACCGGCGGGACCCAGTACTTC.

V and J are TRBV14 and TRBJ1-1; no reliable D call. Germline values: CDR1 SGHDN, CDR2 FVKESK. The CDR3 has 14 residues. V was trimmed by 4 bases and J by 1 base, leaving 10 bases between them. The chain's CDR3 is CASSLRRPNTEAFF. The CDR3 DNA reads as TGTGCCAGCAGCCTACGACGGCCGAACACTGAAGCTTTCTTT.

Ten or more counts support this clonotype. The V call is TRBV27, the J call TRBJ2-1, with 13 bases lining up with TRBD2. The V gene end was trimmed by 6 bases and the J gene end by 6 bases; junction bases not matched to a gene: 5. Per germline, CDR1 MNHEY and CDR2 SMNVEV (reference sequence). The CDR3 spans 15 residues. The CDR3 region has the DNA TGTGCCAGCAGCCCAGGGACTAGCGGGGTCAATGAGCAGTTCTTC. It yields the protein CASSPGTSGVNEQFF.

This clonotype showed up just a few times. The V call is TRBV5-6, the J call TRBJ2-7; 12 nucleotides align to TRBD2. V shed 4 bases and J 2 bases; nucleotides not matched to a gene: 4. This CDR3 has 15 amino acids. Germline V gene lookup returns CDR1 SGHDT and CDR2 YYEEEE. The CDR3 sequence is CASSKLAGGTYEQYF. The CDR3 DNA follows: TGTGCCAGCAGCAAACTAGCGGGAGGAACCTACGAGCAGTACTTC.

The rearrangement uses TRBV28 and TRBJ2-3; D possibly matches TRBD1 or TRBD2 (6 bases each). Trimming removed 0 bases at V and 1 base at J, with 14 bases between. Germline assignment: CDR1 MDHEN and CDR2 SYDVKM. The CDR3 is made up of 17 amino acids. The CDR3 region is CASSLWARGPRTDTQYF. For the CDR3, the DNA is TGTGCCAGCAGTTTATGGGCTCGGGGGCCCCGCACAGATACGCAGTATTTT.